This T cell receptor beta chain was identified in a study of T cell repertoires in cytomegalovirus infection. Study background: Well-studied HLA-B-restricted CMV epitopes were used in the study alongside recently identified HLA-C-restricted ones.

Concerning this clonotype itself: Antigen: not known. The junction departs from the called germline gene at one end, perhaps through a read error.

One entry per CDR3 protein results from TCRdb running MiXCR on the reads. The table records 200,000 or so distinct CDR3 sequences, roughly 34% of them present only once. Germline CDR1 reads MDHEN; CDR2 reads SYDVKM. The CDR3 totals 14 residues. This rearrangement joins TRBV28 to TRBJ2-7; D gene ambiguous. The input for sequencing was CD8+ T cells from cultured PBMCs, taken from culture after CMV antigen stimulation. The clonotype was recovered from a human donor in good health (CMV status not recorded). Some clones in this sample may be carry-over from other donors' samples. As DNA, the CDR3 is TGTGCCTGCGCTCCCACCCAAGTAGAATACGAGAAGTACTTC. This codes for CACAPTQVEYEKYF.